The T cell receptor (beta chain) described here comes from a study of T-cell reconstitution after alpha-beta-depleted transplantation in children. Study-wide points: Reported findings indicate that, about two months after transplant, alpha-beta T cells came from several hundred expanded clones, which were derived from non-depleted graft cells.

The sample holds a few counts of this clonotype. What it binds is not known. The TCRbeta library incorporated unique molecular identifiers. TCRdb passed the PCR reads through MiXCR, listing each CDR3 protein once. The sample lists hundreds of thousands of distinct CDR3 sequences, 10% occurring once. V lost 7 bases and J 6 bases, leaving 19 bases between the germline ends. Looked up from germline, CDR1 is DFQATT and CDR2 is SNEGSKA (reference sequence). The CDR3 consists of 13 residues. The sequences come from PBMCs, collected before TCRalphabeta/CD19-depleted stem cell transplant. V is TRBV20-1 and J is TRBJ2-7, with D tentatively TRBD1 (6 bases). This receptor was obtained from a child aged 2-15 years with inherited bone marrow failure, due to receive a stem cell transplant. The DNA for the CDR3 is TGCAGTGGGGGCCAGGGGTTTTCTTCCGAGCAGTACTTC. This gives the protein CSGGQGFSSEQYF.